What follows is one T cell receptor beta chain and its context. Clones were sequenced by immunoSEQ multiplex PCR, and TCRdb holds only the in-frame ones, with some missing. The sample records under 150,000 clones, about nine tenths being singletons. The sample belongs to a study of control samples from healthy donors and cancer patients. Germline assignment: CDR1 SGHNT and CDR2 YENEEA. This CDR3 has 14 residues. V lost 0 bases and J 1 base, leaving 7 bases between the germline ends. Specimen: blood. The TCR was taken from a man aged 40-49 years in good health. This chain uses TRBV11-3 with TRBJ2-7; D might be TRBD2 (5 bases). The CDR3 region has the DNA TGTGCCAGCAGCTTAGAACGGGGATCCTACGAGCAGTACTTC. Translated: CASSLERGSYEQYF.